Here is one TCR beta chain with its context. Antigen: not known. These data belong to a study of vaccination and CD4 T cells after COVID-19. Treatment in this sample: approximately nine-day PBMC culture with coronavirus spike peptide pools or control peptides (ViraFEST assay). V shed 6 bases and J 1 base; nucleotides not matched to a gene: 0. This CDR3 is built from 13 residues. The germline V gene encodes CDR1 LNHDA and CDR2 SQIVND (reference sequence). Sequencing of the DNA from cultured CD4+ T cells was carried out with the Oncomine TCR Beta short-read assay. From the PCR reads, TCRdb called clonotypes with MiXCR, one entry per CDR3 protein. In the table there are over 10,000 distinct CDR3 sequences, approximately 75% of which are singletons.

The chain links TRBV19 to TRBJ2-3; 8 nucleotides match TRBD1. The sequence was obtained from a human donor who had recovered from COVID-19. The sample comprised CD4+ T cells from blood, cultured in vitro. The CDR3 spells CASRTGGTDTQYF. CDR3 nucleotide sequence: TGTGCCAGTAGGACAGGGGGCACAGATACGCAGTATTTT. The entire variable domain, with the rest obtained from reference TRBV19 and TRBJ2-3, is as follows: DGGITQSPKYLFRKEGQNVTLSCEQNLNHDAMYWYRQDPGQGLRLIYYSQIVNDFQKGDIAEGYSVSREKKESFPLTVTSAQKNPTAFYLCASRTGGTDTQYFGPGTRLTVL.